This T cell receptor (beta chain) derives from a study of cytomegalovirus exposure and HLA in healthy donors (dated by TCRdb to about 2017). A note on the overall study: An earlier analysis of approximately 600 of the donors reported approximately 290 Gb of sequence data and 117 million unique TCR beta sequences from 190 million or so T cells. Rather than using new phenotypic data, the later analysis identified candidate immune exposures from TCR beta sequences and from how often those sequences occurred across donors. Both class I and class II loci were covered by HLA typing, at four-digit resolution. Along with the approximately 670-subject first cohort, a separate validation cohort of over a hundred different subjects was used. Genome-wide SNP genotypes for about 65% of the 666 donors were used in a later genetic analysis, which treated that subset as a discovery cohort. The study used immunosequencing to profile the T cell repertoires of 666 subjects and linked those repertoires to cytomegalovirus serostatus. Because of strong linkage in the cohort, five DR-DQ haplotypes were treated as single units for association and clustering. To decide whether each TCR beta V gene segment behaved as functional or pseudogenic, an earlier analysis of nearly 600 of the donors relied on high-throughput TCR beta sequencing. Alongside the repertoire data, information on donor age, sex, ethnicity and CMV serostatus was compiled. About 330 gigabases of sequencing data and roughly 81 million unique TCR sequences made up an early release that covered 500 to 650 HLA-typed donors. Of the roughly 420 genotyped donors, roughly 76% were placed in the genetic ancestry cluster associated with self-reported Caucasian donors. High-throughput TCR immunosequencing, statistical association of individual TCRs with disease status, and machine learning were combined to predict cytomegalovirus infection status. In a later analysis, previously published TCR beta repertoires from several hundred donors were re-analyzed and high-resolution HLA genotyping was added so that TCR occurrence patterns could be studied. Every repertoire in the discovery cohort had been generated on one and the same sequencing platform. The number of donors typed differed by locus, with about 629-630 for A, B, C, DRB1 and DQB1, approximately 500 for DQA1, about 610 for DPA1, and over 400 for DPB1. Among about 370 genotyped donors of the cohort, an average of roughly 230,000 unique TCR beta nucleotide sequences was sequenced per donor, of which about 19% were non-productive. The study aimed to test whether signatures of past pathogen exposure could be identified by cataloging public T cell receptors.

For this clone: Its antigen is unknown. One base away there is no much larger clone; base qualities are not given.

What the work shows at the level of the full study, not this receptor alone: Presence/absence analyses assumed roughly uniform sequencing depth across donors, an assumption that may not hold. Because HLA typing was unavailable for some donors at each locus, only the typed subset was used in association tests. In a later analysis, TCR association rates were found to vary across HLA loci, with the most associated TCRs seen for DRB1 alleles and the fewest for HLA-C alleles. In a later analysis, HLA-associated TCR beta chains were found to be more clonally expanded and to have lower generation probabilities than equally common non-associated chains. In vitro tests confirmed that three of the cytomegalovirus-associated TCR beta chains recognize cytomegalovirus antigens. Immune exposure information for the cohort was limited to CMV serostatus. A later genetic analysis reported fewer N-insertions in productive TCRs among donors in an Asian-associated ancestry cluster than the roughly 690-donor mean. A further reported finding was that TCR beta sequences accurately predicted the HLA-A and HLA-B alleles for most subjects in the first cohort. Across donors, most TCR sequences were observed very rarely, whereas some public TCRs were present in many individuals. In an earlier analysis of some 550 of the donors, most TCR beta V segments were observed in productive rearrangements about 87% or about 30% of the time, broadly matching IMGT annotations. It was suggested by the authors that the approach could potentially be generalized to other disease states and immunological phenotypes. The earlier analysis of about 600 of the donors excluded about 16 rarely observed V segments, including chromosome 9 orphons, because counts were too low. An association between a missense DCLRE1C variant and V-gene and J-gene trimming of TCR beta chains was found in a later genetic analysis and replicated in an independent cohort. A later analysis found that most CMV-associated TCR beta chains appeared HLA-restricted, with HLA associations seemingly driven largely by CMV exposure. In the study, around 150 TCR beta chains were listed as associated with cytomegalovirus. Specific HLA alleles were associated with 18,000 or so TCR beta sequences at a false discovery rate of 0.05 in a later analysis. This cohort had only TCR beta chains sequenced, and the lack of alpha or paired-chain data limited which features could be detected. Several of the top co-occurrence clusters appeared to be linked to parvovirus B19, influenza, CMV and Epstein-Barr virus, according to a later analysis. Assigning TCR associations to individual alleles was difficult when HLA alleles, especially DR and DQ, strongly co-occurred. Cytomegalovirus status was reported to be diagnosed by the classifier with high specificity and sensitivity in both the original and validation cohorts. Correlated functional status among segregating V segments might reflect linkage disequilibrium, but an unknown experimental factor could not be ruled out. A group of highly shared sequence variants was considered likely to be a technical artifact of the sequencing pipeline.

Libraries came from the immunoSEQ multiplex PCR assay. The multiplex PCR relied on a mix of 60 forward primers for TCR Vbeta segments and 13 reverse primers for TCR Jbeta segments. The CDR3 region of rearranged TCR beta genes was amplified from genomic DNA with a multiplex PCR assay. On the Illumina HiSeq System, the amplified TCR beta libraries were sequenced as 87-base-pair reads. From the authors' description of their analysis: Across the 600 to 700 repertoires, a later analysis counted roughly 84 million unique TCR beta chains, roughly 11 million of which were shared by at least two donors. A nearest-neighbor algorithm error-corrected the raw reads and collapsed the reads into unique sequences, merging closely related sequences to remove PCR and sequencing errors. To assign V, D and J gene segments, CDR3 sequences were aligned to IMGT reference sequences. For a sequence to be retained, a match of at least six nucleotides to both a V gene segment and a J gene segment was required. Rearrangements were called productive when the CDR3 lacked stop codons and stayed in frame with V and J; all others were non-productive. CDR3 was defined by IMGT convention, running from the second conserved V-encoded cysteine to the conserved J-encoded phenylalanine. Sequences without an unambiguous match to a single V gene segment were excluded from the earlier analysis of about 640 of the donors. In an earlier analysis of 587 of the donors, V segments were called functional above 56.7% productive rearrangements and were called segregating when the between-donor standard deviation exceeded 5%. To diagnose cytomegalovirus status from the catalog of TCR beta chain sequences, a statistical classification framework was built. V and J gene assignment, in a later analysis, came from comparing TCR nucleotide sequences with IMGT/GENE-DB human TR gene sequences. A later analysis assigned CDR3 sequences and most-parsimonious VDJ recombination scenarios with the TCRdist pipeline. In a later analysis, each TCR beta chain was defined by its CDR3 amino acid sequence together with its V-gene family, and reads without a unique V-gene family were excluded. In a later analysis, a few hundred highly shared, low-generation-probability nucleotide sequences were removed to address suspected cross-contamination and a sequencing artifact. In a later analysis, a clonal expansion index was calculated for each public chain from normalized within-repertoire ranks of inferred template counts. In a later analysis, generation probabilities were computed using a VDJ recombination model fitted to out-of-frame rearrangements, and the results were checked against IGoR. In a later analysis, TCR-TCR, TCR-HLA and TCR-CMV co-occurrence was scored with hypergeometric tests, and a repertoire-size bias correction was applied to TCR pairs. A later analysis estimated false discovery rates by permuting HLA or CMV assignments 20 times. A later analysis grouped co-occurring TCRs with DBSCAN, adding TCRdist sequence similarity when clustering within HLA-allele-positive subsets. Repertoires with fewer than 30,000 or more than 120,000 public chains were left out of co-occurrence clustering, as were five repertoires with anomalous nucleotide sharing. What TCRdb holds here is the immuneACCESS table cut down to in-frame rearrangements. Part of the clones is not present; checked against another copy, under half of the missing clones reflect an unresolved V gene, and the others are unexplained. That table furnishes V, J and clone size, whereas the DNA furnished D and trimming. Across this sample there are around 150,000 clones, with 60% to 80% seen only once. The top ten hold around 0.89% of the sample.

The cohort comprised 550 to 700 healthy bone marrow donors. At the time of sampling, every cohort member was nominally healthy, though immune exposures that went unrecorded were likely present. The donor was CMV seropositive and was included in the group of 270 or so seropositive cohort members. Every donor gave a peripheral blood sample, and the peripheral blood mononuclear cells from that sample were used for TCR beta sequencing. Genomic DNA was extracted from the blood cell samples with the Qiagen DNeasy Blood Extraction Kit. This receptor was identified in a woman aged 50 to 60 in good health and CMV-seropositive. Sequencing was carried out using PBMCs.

CDR3 protein: CASSPPPRGRTGELFF. Here is the DNA: TGTGCCAGCAGTCCCCCTCCCAGGGGACGCACCGGGGAGCTGTTTTTT. The rearranged segments are TRBV27 and TRBJ2-2; TRBD1 might be the D gene, on 6 matching bases. Trimming at the junction amounts to 5 bases on V and 4 bases on J, and the germline ends lie 17 bases apart. Measured from the cysteine to the phenylalanine, the CDR3 is 16 residues long. Only CDR3 DNA remains: 48 bases, in frame from the first base. From a lookup of the germline V gene (reference sequence), CDR1 and CDR2 are MNHEY and SMNVEV.